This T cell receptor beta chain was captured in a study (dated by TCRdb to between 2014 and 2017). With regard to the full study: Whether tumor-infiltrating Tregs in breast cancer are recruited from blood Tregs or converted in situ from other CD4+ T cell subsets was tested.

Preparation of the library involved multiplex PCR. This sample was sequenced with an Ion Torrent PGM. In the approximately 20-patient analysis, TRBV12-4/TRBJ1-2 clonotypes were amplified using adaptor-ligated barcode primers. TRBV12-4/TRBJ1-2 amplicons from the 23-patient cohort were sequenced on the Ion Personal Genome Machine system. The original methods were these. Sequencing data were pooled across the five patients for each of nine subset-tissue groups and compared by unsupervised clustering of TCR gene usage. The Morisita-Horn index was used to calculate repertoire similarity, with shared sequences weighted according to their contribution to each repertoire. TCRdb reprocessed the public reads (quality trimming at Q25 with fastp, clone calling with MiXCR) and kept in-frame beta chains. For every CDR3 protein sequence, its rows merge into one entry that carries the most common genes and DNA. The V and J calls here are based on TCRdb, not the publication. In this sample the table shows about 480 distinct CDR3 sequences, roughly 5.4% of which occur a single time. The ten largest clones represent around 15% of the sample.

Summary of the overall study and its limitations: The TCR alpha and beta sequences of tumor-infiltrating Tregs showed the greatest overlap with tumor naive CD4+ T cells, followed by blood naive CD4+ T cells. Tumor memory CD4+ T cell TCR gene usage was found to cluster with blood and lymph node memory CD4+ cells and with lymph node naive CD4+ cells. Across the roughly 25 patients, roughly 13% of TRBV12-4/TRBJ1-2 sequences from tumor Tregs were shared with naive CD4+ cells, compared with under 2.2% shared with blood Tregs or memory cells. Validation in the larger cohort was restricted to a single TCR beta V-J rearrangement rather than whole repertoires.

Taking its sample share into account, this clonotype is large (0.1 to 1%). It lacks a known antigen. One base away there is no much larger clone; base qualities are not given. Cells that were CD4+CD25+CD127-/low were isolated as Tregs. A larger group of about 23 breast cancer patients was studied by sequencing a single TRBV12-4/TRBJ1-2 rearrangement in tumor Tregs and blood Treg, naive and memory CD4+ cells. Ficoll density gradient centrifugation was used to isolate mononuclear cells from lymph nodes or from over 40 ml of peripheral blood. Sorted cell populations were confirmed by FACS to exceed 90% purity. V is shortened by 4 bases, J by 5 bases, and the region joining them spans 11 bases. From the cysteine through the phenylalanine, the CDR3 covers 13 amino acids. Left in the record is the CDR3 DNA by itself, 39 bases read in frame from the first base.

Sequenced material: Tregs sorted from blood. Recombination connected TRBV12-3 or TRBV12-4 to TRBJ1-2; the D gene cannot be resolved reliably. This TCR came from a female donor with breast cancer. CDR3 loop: CASSSRAPYGYTF. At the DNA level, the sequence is TGTGCCAGCAGTTCTCGGGCTCCATATGGCTACACCTTC.